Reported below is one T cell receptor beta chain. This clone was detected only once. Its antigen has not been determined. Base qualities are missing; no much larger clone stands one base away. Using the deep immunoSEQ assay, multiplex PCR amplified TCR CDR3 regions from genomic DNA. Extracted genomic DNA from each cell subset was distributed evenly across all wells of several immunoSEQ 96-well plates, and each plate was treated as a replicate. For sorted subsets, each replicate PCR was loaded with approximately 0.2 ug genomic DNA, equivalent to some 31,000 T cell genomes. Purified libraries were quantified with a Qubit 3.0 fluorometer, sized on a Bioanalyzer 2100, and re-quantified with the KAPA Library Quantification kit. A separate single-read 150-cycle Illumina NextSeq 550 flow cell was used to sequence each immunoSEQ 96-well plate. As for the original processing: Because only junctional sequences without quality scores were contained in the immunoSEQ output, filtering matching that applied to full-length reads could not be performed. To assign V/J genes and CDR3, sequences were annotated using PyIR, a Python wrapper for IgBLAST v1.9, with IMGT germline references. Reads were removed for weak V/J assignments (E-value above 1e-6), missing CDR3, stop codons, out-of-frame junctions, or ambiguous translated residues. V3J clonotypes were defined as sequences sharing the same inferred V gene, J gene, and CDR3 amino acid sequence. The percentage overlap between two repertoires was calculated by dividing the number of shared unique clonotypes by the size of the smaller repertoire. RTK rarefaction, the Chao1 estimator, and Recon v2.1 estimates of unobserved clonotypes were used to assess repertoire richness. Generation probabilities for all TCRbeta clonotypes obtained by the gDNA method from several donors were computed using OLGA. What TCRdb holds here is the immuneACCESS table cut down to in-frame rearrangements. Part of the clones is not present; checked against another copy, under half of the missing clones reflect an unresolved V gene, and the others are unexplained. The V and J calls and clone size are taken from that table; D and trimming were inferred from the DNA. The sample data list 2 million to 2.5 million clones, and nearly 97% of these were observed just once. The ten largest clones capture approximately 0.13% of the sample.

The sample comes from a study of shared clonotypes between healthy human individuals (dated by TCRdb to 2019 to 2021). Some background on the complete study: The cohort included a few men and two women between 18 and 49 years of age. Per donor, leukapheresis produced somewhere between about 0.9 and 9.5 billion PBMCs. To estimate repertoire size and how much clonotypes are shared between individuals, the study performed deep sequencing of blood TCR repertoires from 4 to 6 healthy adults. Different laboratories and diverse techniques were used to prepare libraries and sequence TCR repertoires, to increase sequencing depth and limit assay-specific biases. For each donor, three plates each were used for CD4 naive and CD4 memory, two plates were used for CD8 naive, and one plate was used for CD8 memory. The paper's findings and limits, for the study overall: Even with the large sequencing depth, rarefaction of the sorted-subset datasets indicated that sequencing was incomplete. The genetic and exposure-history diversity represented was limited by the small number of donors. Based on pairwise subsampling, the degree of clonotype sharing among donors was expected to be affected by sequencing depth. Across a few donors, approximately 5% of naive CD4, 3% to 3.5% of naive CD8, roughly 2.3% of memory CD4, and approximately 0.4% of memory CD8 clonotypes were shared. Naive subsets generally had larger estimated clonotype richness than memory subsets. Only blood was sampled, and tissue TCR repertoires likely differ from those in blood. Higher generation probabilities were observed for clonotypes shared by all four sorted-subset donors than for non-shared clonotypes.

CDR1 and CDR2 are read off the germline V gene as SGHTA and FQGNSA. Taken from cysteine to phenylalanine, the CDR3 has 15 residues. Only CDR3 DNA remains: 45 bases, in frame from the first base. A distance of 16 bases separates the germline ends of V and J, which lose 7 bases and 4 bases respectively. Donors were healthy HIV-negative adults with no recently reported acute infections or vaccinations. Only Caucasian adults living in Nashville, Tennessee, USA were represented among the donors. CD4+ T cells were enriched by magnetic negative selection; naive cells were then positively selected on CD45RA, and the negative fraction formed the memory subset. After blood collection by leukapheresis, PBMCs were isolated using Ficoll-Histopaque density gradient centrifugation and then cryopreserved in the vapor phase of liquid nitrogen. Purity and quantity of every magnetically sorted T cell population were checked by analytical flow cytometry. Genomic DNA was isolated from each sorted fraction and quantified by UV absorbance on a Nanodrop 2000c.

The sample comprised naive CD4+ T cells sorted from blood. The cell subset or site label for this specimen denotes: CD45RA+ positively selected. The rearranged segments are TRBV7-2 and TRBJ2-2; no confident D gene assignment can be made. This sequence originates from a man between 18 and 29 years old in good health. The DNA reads TGTGCCAGCACCCGAGATGCCCTACCCACCGGGGAGCTGTTTTTT. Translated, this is CASTRDALPTGELFF.